What follows describes a single T cell receptor (beta chain). Its matching antigen is unknown. The data are from a study of cytomegalovirus exposure and HLA in healthy donors. Primers: 60 Vbeta forward and 13 Jbeta reverse. Study processing details: A follow-up analysis tallied tens of millions of unique TCR beta chains, 8.5 million to 14 million shared. Clones were sequenced by immunoSEQ multiplex PCR, and TCRdb holds only the in-frame ones, with some missing. The DNA was the basis for D and trimming; V, J and clone size are from that table. The data hold about 120,000 clones, with around 66% observed a single time. In germline, CDR1 is MNHEY, CDR2 SVGAGI. This CDR3 comprises 14 residues. The V gene end was trimmed by 3 bases and the J gene end by 9 bases; junction bases not matched to a gene: 8. Notes on the study in general: Despite most TCR sequences being rare, some public TCRs occurred in many donors.

Input material: PBMCs. This sequence originates from a man younger than 35 in good health and CMV-seropositive. V is TRBV6-5 and J is TRBJ1-1, with 9 bases aligning to TRBD1. Here the CDR3 reads CASSYFDRGGKAFF. The DNA of the CDR3 is TGTGCCAGCAGTTATTTTGACAGGGGGGGGAAAGCTTTCTTT.